This T cell receptor beta chain comes out of a study of shared clonotypes between healthy human individuals. Study observations and caveats: Sorted-subset samples were not fully sequenced, rarefaction indicated.

Clones were read by immunoSEQ multiplex PCR, and TCRdb kept only the in-frame ones, dropping some. This sample has around 1.5 million clones, with approximately 98% found just once. Negatively enriched CD4+ T cells were divided by CD45RA into naive and memory. Per germline, CDR1 SEHNR and CDR2 FQNEAQ (reference sequence). The CDR3 has 16 amino acids. The germline V and J ends were trimmed by 2 bases and 0 bases, with 13 bases remaining between them. Concerning this clone itself: Antigen unknown.

The source of this sequence is a man aged 25 to 40 in good health. Material: naive CD4+ T cells sorted from blood. Subset noted: CD45RA+ positively selected. The J gene is TRBJ1-1, the V gene TRBV7-9; D is unresolved. The CDR3 region is CASSLWHHAMNTEAFF. The DNA for the CDR3 is TGTGCCAGCAGCTTATGGCATCACGCCATGAACACTGAAGCTTTCTTT. Full variable domain (rest looked up from reference TRBV7-9 and TRBJ1-1): DTGVSQNPRHKITKRGQNVTFRCDPISEHNRLYWYRQTLGQGPEFLTYFQNEAQLEKSRLLSDRFSAERPKGSFSTLEIQRTEQGDSAMYLCASSLWHHAMNTEAFFGQGTRLTVV.